This TCR beta chain was profiled in a study of T cells in Graves' hyperthyroidism and ophthalmopathy. Study results and limitations: Ophthalmopathy was separated from stable hyperthyroidism by a 13 V-J model. Among thyroid clonotypes expanded above 0.001, most also appeared in blood. Model predictions of ophthalmopathy came a median approximately 6.2 months before onset.

The CDR3 loop spans 14 amino acids. The V gene's germline CDR1 is SGHTA and CDR2 FQGTGA. V was pared by 7 bases and J by 5 bases, with 17 bases between. In the case of this clonotype: Its antigen is unidentified.

RNA transcripts were the template for amplifying TCR beta CDR3 regions. First-round RT-PCR targeting the TCR CDR3 was performed with the HTBI primer set. TCRdb redid the calling of the multiplex PCR reads with MiXCR, one entry per CDR3 protein. Of hundreds of thousands of distinct CDR3 sequences in the sample, about a sixth were seen once. The sequenced material came from blood. J is TRBJ2-5 and V is TRBV7-3; tentatively, D is TRBD2 (6 bases). This TCR derives from a woman between 35 and 50 years old with Graves' ophthalmopathy. The CDR3 DNA reads TGTGCCAGCACCCTGGGGGGATTTGGGGAGACCCAGTACTTC. This translates into CASTLGGFGETQYF.